This T cell receptor beta chain came from a study of blood T cell repertoires in COVID-19. Study members were between about 18 and 95 years old and lived in approximately 25 US regions. This CDR3 region has 14 residues. Trimming pared 2 bases from V and 1 base from J, leaving 9 bases between. Germline V gene sequence: CDR1 SGHRS, CDR2 YFSETQ. Using immunoSEQ multiplex PCR, the repertoire was profiled, and TCRdb retains in-frame clones only, with some absent. This table has some 270,000 clones, around 81% appearing once. This sequence was found in a man aged 50-60 years who had recovered from COVID-19. The chain is built from TRBV5-1 and TRBJ1-1, with D tentatively TRBD1 (6 bases). Sequenced sample: PBMCs or T cells enriched from blood (not recorded which). The CDR3 DNA reads TGCGCCAGCAGCTTTGGGGGACAGAACACTGAAGCTTTCTTT. Protein: CASSFGGQNTEAFF.